The 32 T cell receptor beta chains below all came from one sample that was sequenced in a study of blood T cell repertoires in COVID-19. Produced via immunoSEQ multiplex PCR; TCRdb's table is partial and in-frame only. The table has approximately 46,000 clones, approximately 70% seen once. Sequencing used peripheral blood. The receptors were gathered from a man at least 80 years old with acute or convalescent COVID-19.

V usage is TRBV18 and J usage is TRBJ1-2, with no clear D. V was shortened by 5 bases and J by 7 bases, with 17 bases between the two germline ends. Per the germline V gene, CDR1 is KGHSH and CDR2 is LQKENI. This CDR3 region has 14 residues. The CDR3 sequence is CASSERDIGVGYTF. The CDR3 DNA sequence: TGTGCCAGCTCAGAGAGAGATATCGGGGTTGGCTACACCTTC.

This clone was counted once. The V call is TRBV29-1, the J call TRBJ1-2; TRBD1 agrees at 7 bases. Germline lookup yields CDR1 SQVTM and CDR2 ANQGSEA. The CDR3 is 12 residues long. V was clipped by 7 bases and J by 7 bases; unmatched bases: 9. Here the CDR3 reads CSARQGDAGYTF. The CDR3 DNA sequence: TGCAGCGCGAGACAGGGCGACGCTGGCTACACCTTC.

The V call is TRBV20-1, the J call TRBJ1-1; D is undetermined. Germline CDR1 reads DFQATT; CDR2 reads SNEGSKA (reference sequence). The CDR3 contains 11 residues. For the CDR3, the DNA is TGCAGGGGCGGGGATCCCACTGAAGCTTTCTTT. This gives the protein CRGGDPTEAFF.

J is TRBJ2-5 and V is TRBV5-8; 9 bases line up with TRBD1. The V gene end was trimmed by 4 bases and the J gene end by 4 bases; junction bases not matched to a gene: 8. This CDR3 has 15 amino acids. CDR1 is SGHTS, CDR2 YDEGEE, per germline. The chain's CDR3 is CASSPETGGRETQYF. DNA of the CDR3: TGTGCCAGCAGCCCAGAGACAGGGGGGCGAGAGACCCAGTACTTC. Looking up the rest from reference TRBV5-8 and TRBJ2-5 gives the full variable domain: EAGVTQSPTHLIKTRGQQATLRCSPISGHTSVYWYQQALGLGLQFLLWYDEGEERNRGNFPPRFSGRQFPNYSSELNVNALELEDSALYLCASSPETGGRETQYFGPGTRLLVL.

There are many counts of this clone. The genes are TRBV2 and TRBJ2-1, with TRBD2 matching 10 bases. The CDR3 length is 15 residues. V gave up 4 bases and J gave up 6 bases; unmatched junction bases: 6. Germline CDR1 and CDR2: SNHLY and FYNNEI. The CDR3 DNA reads TGTGCCAGCAGTGCTAGGACTAGCGGAACCAATGAGCAGTTCTTC. This sequence encodes CASSARTSGTNEQFF.

This clone was picked up a small number of times. V and J are TRBV19 and TRBJ1-5; D gene ambiguous. The V end lost 7 bases, the J end lost 2 bases, and 6 bases lay between the germline ends. Germline CDR1 LNHDA, CDR2 SQIVND (reference sequence). The CDR3 spans 12 residues. The CDR3 is CASKYRNQPQHF. The CDR3 region has the DNA TGTGCCAGTAAATATCGCAATCAGCCCCAGCATTTT.

This clone has only one observation. The CDR3: CASSHETGGEQYF. CDR3 nucleotide sequence: TGTGCCAGCAGCCATGAAACAGGGGGCGAGCAGTACTTC. V usage is TRBV3-1 (or the pseudogene TRBV3-2) and J usage is TRBJ2-7, with 8 bases that match TRBD1. After removal of 3 bases from V and 6 bases from J, the junction contained 4 bases not matched to a gene. This CDR3 is 13 amino acids long. Germline V gives CDR1 LGHDT, CDR2 YNNKEL (reference sequence).

The J gene is TRBJ1-3, the V gene TRBV28, with D possibly TRBD1 on 5 matching bases. This CDR3 is 15 amino acids long. CDR1 and CDR2 from the germline V gene are MDHEN and SYDVKM. V lost 5 bases and J lost 6, with 17 bases in between. The CDR3 DNA reads as TGTGCCAGCAGTCTCCTTCGCGGGGCGGAAAACACCATATATTTT. Residues: CASSLLRGAENTIYF.

The chain recombines TRBV5-1 with TRBJ1-1, with 8 bases fitting TRBD1. Per the germline V gene, CDR1 is SGHRS and CDR2 is YFSETQ. Trimming removed 3 bases from V and 0 bases from J; junction bases left unmatched: 7. The CDR3 has 16 amino acids. CDR3 sequence (DNA): TGCGCCAGCAGCTACGGACAGGGTGGGATGAACACTGAAGCTTTCTTT. Translation: CASSYGQGGMNTEAFF.

The rearrangement uses TRBV19 and TRBJ2-7; 9 bases map to TRBD2. The CDR3 runs to 13 residues. V dropped 9 bases and J dropped 2; count of bases not matched to a gene: 5. Germline CDR1 reads LNHDA; CDR2 reads SQIVND (reference sequence). CDR3 coding DNA: TGTGCCAGCTCCCTAGCGGGGCCCTACGAGCAGTACTTC. Its translation: CASSLAGPYEQYF. Complete variable domain (other parts from reference TRBV19 and TRBJ2-7): DGGITQSPKYLFRKEGQNVTLSCEQNLNHDAMYWYRQDPGQGLRLIYYSQIVNDFQKGDIAEGYSVSREKKESFPLTVTSAQKNPTAFYLCASSLAGPYEQYFGPGTRLTVT.

The chain recombines TRBV7-8 with TRBJ2-2, with 7 bases fitting TRBD1. The ends lost 1 base at V and 4 bases at J; junction bases unmatched: 0. The CDR3 contains 14 residues. Germline CDR1 reads SGHVS; CDR2 reads FQNEAQ. In DNA, the CDR3 is TGTGCCAGCAGCTTAGGACAGGGCACCGGGGAGCTGTTTTTT. This sequence encodes CASSLGQGTGELFF.

This clone has a single count. The V gene is TRBV5-1, the J gene TRBJ2-5, with 7 bases aligning to TRBD1. The V gene's germline CDR1 is SGHRS and CDR2 YFSETQ. The J segment lost 1 base and the V segment lost 5 bases, leaving 8 bases of the junction unmatched. The CDR3 is 15 residues long. CDR3 residues: CASSYRTGAQETQYF. The DNA for the CDR3 is TGCGCCAGCAGTTATCGGACAGGCGCCCAAGAGACCCAGTACTTC.

The chain combines TRBV4-2 with TRBJ2-5; 9 bases align to TRBD1. Germline CDR1 and CDR2: LGHNA and YNFKEQ. Trimming took 6 bases from V and 5 from J; bases not matched to a gene: 7. The CDR3 is made up of 14 amino acids. CDR3 sequence: CASSRTGDRETQYF. CDR3 in DNA: TGTGCCAGCAGTCGGACAGGGGACCGGGAGACCCAGTACTTC.

The CDR3 loop reads CASSVEERAEQYF. The CDR3 bases are TGTGCCAGCAGCGTAGAGGAGCGTGCGGAGCAGTACTTC. The chain uses TRBV9 and TRBJ2-7; D remains unclear. Deletions cut 0 bases from V and 7 bases from J, with 11 bases between. CDR3 length equals 13 residues. The germline V gene encodes CDR1 SGDLS and CDR2 YYNGEE.

This chain connects TRBV19 to TRBJ2-1; 7 bases agree with TRBD2. After removal of 6 bases from V and 7 bases from J, the junction contained 12 bases not matched to a gene. The V gene's germline CDR1 is LNHDA and CDR2 SQIVND (reference sequence). This CDR3 region has 15 residues. CDR3 loop: CASRRAGGSFNEQFF. DNA of the CDR3: TGTGCCAGTAGGAGGGCCGGCGGGAGTTTTAATGAGCAGTTCTTC.

The gene calls are TRBV29-1 and TRBJ2-5, with D perhaps TRBD2 (6 bases). The CDR3 runs 12 residues. CDR1 and CDR2 from the germline V gene are SQVTM and ANQGSEA. Trimming pared 7 bases from V and 5 bases from J, leaving 14 bases between. CDR3 in DNA: TGCAGCGGACGTGGCGGGGCTGAGACCCAGTACTTC. Its protein is CSGRGGAETQYF.

This clone was seen only a few times. CDR3 nucleotides: TGCGCCAGCAGCCGGGGACAGGGAATGTACTACGAGCAGTACTTC. Translated, it gives CASSRGQGMYYEQYF. This chain connects TRBV5-1 to TRBJ2-7; 9 bases agree with TRBD1. The CDR3 sequence is 15 residues long. With 4 bases clipped from V and 3 bases from J, the junction kept 8 bases outside the gene matches. Germline assignment: CDR1 SGHRS and CDR2 YFSETQ.

The gene calls are TRBV7-9 and TRBJ2-5; maybe TRBD2 (6 bases). CDR3 length equals 14 residues. V shed 5 bases and J shed 4 bases, with 14 bases lying between them. Per germline, CDR1 SEHNR and CDR2 FQNEAQ (reference sequence). The CDR3 sequence is CASSPRRRGETQYF. The CDR3 DNA reads as TGTGCCAGCAGCCCCCGGCGGAGGGGAGAGACCCAGTACTTC.

This clone was detected a few times. The rearrangement uses TRBV3-1 (or the pseudogene TRBV3-2) and TRBJ1-2; a weak D match, TRBD1 (5 bases). The germline V and J ends were trimmed by 1 base and 4 bases, with 16 bases remaining between them. The CDR3 is 16 amino acids. Germline V gene lookup returns CDR1 LGHDT and CDR2 YNNKEL (reference sequence). The CDR3 DNA sequence: TGTGCCAGCAGCCAAGGCCCCGGGACGGGAGGCTATGGCTACACCTTC. It encodes CASSQGPGTGGYGYTF.

The chain joins TRBV7-9 to TRBJ2-1; tentative D call: TRBD2 (5 bases). This CDR3 has 12 residues. Germline loops: CDR1 SEHNR, CDR2 FQNEAQ (reference sequence). Trimming pared 5 bases from V and 9 bases from J, leaving 11 bases between. CDR3 DNA: TGTGCCAGCAGCCCGGCCGGGGTTGAGCAGTTCTTC. It encodes CASSPAGVEQFF.

The V and J genes are TRBV19 and TRBJ2-1; 10 nucleotides line up with TRBD2. From germline, CDR1 is LNHDA and CDR2 SQIVND (reference sequence). The CDR3 length is 14 residues. J was trimmed by 9 bases and V by 3 bases; bases with no gene match: 5. The CDR3 protein is CASSILAGVTEQFF. The DNA of the CDR3 is TGTGCCAGTAGTATCCTAGCGGGAGTCACTGAGCAGTTCTTC. Complete variable domain (other parts from reference TRBV19 and TRBJ2-1): DGGITQSPKYLFRKEGQNVTLSCEQNLNHDAMYWYRQDPGQGLRLIYYSQIVNDFQKGDIAEGYSVSREKKESFPLTVTSAQKNPTAFYLCASSILAGVTEQFFGPGTRLTVL.

This clone has just a few counts. The chain employs TRBV6-6 and TRBJ2-7; D call uncertain. V gave up 5 bases and J gave up 3 bases, with 11 bases separating them. The CDR3 is 13 residues long. Germline V gives CDR1 MNHNY, CDR2 SVGAGI (reference sequence). Here the CDR3 DNA reads TGTGCCAGCAGTCCGCCTTACAACTACGAGCAGTACTTC. It encodes CASSPPYNYEQYF.

The rearrangement links TRBV7-3 to TRBJ2-5; TRBD2 agrees at 12 bases. Losses at the gene ends were 3 bases for V and 6 bases for J; bases not matched to a gene: 2. CDR3 length: 14 amino acids. Germline CDR1 reads SGHTA; CDR2 reads FQGTGA. For the CDR3, the DNA is TGTGCCAGCAGCTTGACTAGCGGGAGTAAGACCCAGTACTTC. This encodes CASSLTSGSKTQYF.

The CDR3 DNA follows: TGTGCCAGTAGTCGGGGGTGGGGGTCTAATAAAGCCGGGGAGCTGTTTTTT. This encodes CASSRGWGSNKAGELFF. The J gene is TRBJ2-2, the V gene TRBV19, with D possibly matching TRBD2 (6 bases). V lost 5 bases and J 6 bases, leaving 22 bases between the germline ends. This CDR3 comprises 17 residues. In germline, CDR1 is LNHDA, CDR2 SQIVND (reference sequence).

The chain uses TRBV4-1 and TRBJ1-6, with D maybe TRBD1 (5 bases). Germline CDR1 and CDR2: MGHRA and YSYEKL. V was clipped by 4 bases and J by 5 bases, with 15 bases between them. The CDR3 runs to 16 residues. CDR3 residues: CASSPRPPRDNSPLHF. CDR3 in DNA: TGCGCCAGCAGCCCCCGGCCCCCCAGGGATAATTCACCCCTCCACTTT.

CDR3 sequence reads: CASSQIGSRGEKLFF. The CDR3 DNA sequence: TGCGCCAGCAGCCAAATTGGCTCGAGGGGGGAAAAACTGTTTTTT. V is TRBV4-3 and J is TRBJ1-4, with D possibly matching TRBD1 (6 bases). CDR1 is LGHNA, CDR2 YSLEER, per germline. The length of the CDR3 is 15 residues. V was pared by 2 bases and J by 8 bases, with 15 bases between.

This clone was detected a few times. This chain uses TRBV11-2 with TRBJ2-2; the match to TRBD1 covers 8 bases. This CDR3 comprises 17 residues. Germline CDR1 SGHAT, CDR2 FQNNGV. V shed 5 bases, J shed 8 bases, and the junction held 16 bases outside the gene matches. Written as DNA, the CDR3 is TGTGCCAGCAGCCCATTTGGGACAGGTCCTTTAGCGGGGGAGCTGTTTTTT. This translates into CASSPFGTGPLAGELFF.

CDR3 DNA: TGTGCCAGCAGCCAAGATTTCAGCGGGAGGTCAGACAATGAGCAGTTCTTC. Protein sequence: CASSQDFSGRSDNEQFF. This chain joins TRBV4-2 and TRBJ2-1; 9 bases fit TRBD2. This CDR3 is built from 17 residues. Germline CDR1 is LGHNA and CDR2 is YNFKEQ. With 0 bases clipped from V and 5 bases from J, the junction kept 8 bases outside the gene matches.

This clone was observed a single time. This chain uses TRBV30 with TRBJ2-6, with D maybe TRBD2 (5 bases). Germline loops: CDR1 GTSNPN, CDR2 SVGIG (reference sequence). With 3 bases removed from V and 4 bases from J, the gap between germline ends came to 13 bases. The CDR3 runs 15 residues. The CDR3 DNA follows: TGTGCCTGGAGCCGGGAAATCTCCGGGGCCAACGTCCTGACTTTC. It is translated as CAWSREISGANVLTF.

The chain couples TRBV4-3 to TRBJ2-7, with D uncertain. Germline V gene sequence: CDR1 LGHNA, CDR2 YSLEER. The CDR3 consists of 13 residues. V was shortened by 0 bases and J by 3 bases, with 6 bases between the two germline ends. The CDR3 nucleotides read TGCGCCAGCAGCCAAGATTCCCGCTACGAGCAGTACTTC. Translated, it gives CASSQDSRYEQYF.

J is TRBJ1-1 and V is TRBV7-8; 7 bases match TRBD1. The germline CDR1 and CDR2 sequences are SGHVS and FQNEAQ. CDR3 length: 15 amino acids. The V segment lost 5 bases and the J segment 1 base; nucleotides outside the gene matches: 7. As DNA, the CDR3 is TGTGCCAGCAGCCTCTCGAGGGGGCGGAACACTGAAGCTTTCTTT. This encodes CASSLSRGRNTEAFF. Full variable domain (outside the CDR3, taken from reference TRBV7-8 and TRBJ1-1): GAGVSQSPRYKVAKRGQDVALRCDPISGHVSLFWYQQALGQGPEFLTYFQNEAQLDKSGLPSDRFFAERPEGSVSTLKIQRTQQEDSAVYLCASSLSRGRNTEAFFGQGTRLTVV.

This chain links TRBV4-1 with TRBJ1-1; D may be TRBD1 (6 bases). Trimming left V 4 bases short and J 5 bases short, with 14 bases between. The CDR3 covers 14 residues. In germline, CDR1 is MGHRA, CDR2 YSYEKL. CDR3: CASSPGQGTTEAFF. Here the CDR3 DNA reads TGCGCCAGCAGCCCGGGCCAGGGGACGACTGAAGCTTTCTTT.